The clone carrying this T cell receptor beta chain occurred once. Its target is not known. The sample is drawn from a study of chemoradiotherapy in HPV16-positive cancers. Study information: Functional T-cell assays on a couple of HPV16-positive patients' cells defined candidate HPV-specific clones and common TCR motifs. Findings and caveats of the study: Only two HPV16-positive patients supplied the functional HPV-specificity definition.

V lost 3 bases to trimming and J lost 2 bases; unmatched junction nucleotides: 7. The CDR3 is made up of 16 amino acids. From germline, CDR1 is SGDLS and CDR2 YYNGEE. TCRdb's copy holds only in-frame clones and misses some; the assay was immunoSEQ multiplex PCR. The table records about 12,000 clones, approximately 79% of them present only once. The source of this sequence is a human donor with HPV-associated anogenital cancer. The chain carries TRBV9 and TRBJ2-3; 9 bases line up with TRBD2. Sample collection occurred from a patient who underwent chemoradiotherapy. CDR3 sequence reads: CASSGGASGATDTQYF. CDR3 nucleotide sequence: TGTGCCAGCAGCGGTGGGGCTAGCGGGGCCACAGATACGCAGTATTTT.